The 24 T cell receptor beta chains reported below all come from one sample, sequenced in a study of control samples from healthy donors and cancer patients. Only in-frame clones appear in the TCRdb table, and some are missing; sequencing was by immunoSEQ multiplex PCR. The data contain 100,000 to 150,000 clones, 92% of them singletons. The material sequenced was PBMCs. These TCRs come from a man older than 75 with head and neck cancer.

This clone was picked up one time. V and J are TRBV29-1 and TRBJ2-2, with D uncertain. The germline CDR1 and CDR2 sequences are SQVTM and ANQGSEA. With 7 bases removed from V and 0 bases from J, the gap between germline ends came to 12 bases. CDR3 length equals 14 residues. The CDR3 nucleotides are TGCAGCGCTGGGGAACAGACGAACACCGGGGAGCTGTTTTTT. As protein: CSAGEQTNTGELFF.

This rearrangement joins TRBV6-5 to TRBJ1-6; D is undetermined. Deletions cut 0 bases from V and 5 bases from J, with 11 bases between. The CDR3 is made up of 16 amino acids. Germline V lookup: CDR1 MNHEY, CDR2 SVGAGI. CDR3 in DNA: TGTGCCAGCAGTTACTCCTCCCGGTTCGATAATTCACCCCTCCACTTT. The encoded protein is CASSYSSRFDNSPLHF.

This clone appeared a few times. The rearrangement uses TRBV7-2 and TRBJ1-5, with D hard to call. Per germline, CDR1 SGHTA and CDR2 FQGNSA. The CDR3 sequence is 17 residues long. V gave up 0 bases and J gave up 0 bases, with 12 bases separating them. The CDR3 region is CASSLAGQSYSNQPQHF. The CDR3 region has the DNA TGTGCCAGCAGCTTAGCGGGCCAAAGTTATAGCAATCAGCCCCAGCATTTT.

This clone came up once. The V and J genes are TRBV6-6 and TRBJ2-6, with D perhaps TRBD1 (6 bases). Deletions cut 5 bases from V and 1 base from J, with 24 bases between. The CDR3 length is 20 residues. CDR1 and CDR2 (germline): MNHNY, SVGAGI (reference sequence). This CDR3 is CASSHRWGPVLVSGANVLTF. The CDR3 DNA sequence: TGTGCCAGCAGTCATAGGTGGGGGCCGGTACTCGTTTCTGGGGCCAACGTCCTGACTTTC.

As for this clone: One end of the junction fails to match germline, which may point to a read error. This chain connects TRBV11-3 to TRBJ2-7; 7 bases map to TRBD1. Germline CDR1 is SGHNT and CDR2 is YENEEA. The CDR3 sequence is 15 residues long. CDR3 DNA sequence: TGTGCCAGCAGCCCTTCACAGGGGCCTTCCTGCGAGCAGTACTTC. Encoded protein: CASSPSQGPSCEQYF.

V gene TRBV7-7 combines with J gene TRBJ2-5; unclear D gene. CDR1 is SSHAT and CDR2 is FNYEAQ in the germline V gene (reference sequence). The V end lost 6 bases, the J end lost 4 bases, and 12 bases lay between the germline ends. The CDR3 runs to 13 residues. The CDR3, as DNA: TGTGCCAGCAGTCCCGATAGGCGAGAGACCCAGTACTTC. It specifies CASSPDRRETQYF.

The J gene is TRBJ2-7, the V gene TRBV4-3, with 7 nucleotides matching TRBD1. V shed 1 base, J shed 2 bases, and the junction held 2 bases outside the gene matches. The CDR3 length is 14 residues. In germline, CDR1 is LGHNA, CDR2 YSLEER. The CDR3 sequence is CASSQVQGAYEQYF. The CDR3 region has the DNA TGCGCCAGCAGCCAAGTGCAGGGGGCCTACGAGCAGTACTTC.

The rearrangement joins TRBV5-6 to TRBJ2-3; possible D gene TRBD2, 6 bases. This CDR3 is 16 amino acids long. V dropped 2 bases and J dropped 0 bases, with 13 bases sitting between them. Germline CDR1 and CDR2: SGHDT and YYEEEE. This CDR3 reads CASSFRAGSSTDTQYF. The CDR3 bases are TGTGCCAGCAGCTTTAGGGCGGGGTCTAGCACAGATACGCAGTATTTT.

In its sample, this clone was seen a few times. The chain carries TRBV7-9 and TRBJ2-5; D call uncertain. CDR3 length equals 16 residues. The germline CDR1 and CDR2 sequences are SEHNR and FQNEAQ (reference sequence). The V and J ends lost 1 base and 5 bases respectively, with 17 bases between them. Here the CDR3 DNA reads TGTGCCAGCAGCTTAGTAACGGACCTCAAGTTGGAGACCCAGTACTTC. Translating it yields CASSLVTDLKLETQYF.

The rearrangement joins TRBV10-3 to TRBJ2-7; TRBD1 matches at 7 bases. The V segment lost 0 bases and the J segment 3 bases; nucleotides outside the gene matches: 11. Germline-derived CDR1 and CDR2 are ENHRY and SYGVKD. This CDR3 spans 17 amino acids. CDR3 sequence: CAISESMGLRDSYEQYF. As DNA, the CDR3 is TGTGCCATCAGTGAGTCGATGGGGCTTAGGGACAGCTACGAGCAGTACTTC.

This rearrangement joins TRBV18 to TRBJ2-7; no reliable D call. The germline gives CDR1 KGHSH, CDR2 LQKENI. This CDR3 has 13 residues. Trimming took 3 bases from V and 7 from J, leaving 13 bases between them. The CDR3 bases are TGTGCCAGCTCACCTTATGAACGAATGGAGCAGTACTTC. This gives the protein CASSPYERMEQYF.

Here the CDR3 reads CASSVGQGARNTEAFF. DNA for the CDR3: TGTGCCAGCAGCGTTGGACAGGGGGCGAGGAACACTGAAGCTTTCTTT. This sequence joins TRBV9 and TRBJ1-1; 11 bases are shared with TRBD1. The CDR3 has 16 residues. Trimming removed 2 bases from V and 1 base from J; junction bases left unmatched: 4. From germline, CDR1 is SGDLS and CDR2 YYNGEE.

The rearrangement links TRBV15 to TRBJ2-3; no reliable D call. There are 14 residues in the CDR3. Trimming removed 0 bases at V and 2 bases at J, with 6 bases between. The germline V gene encodes CDR1 LNHNV and CDR2 YYDKDF (reference sequence). The CDR3 region is CATSRDRPTDTQYF. CDR3 in DNA: TGTGCCACCAGCAGAGATAGGCCCACAGATACGCAGTATTTT.

This clone was observed once. This chain connects TRBV5-4 to TRBJ2-1; unclear D gene. The CDR3 is 14 residues long. The V gene's germline CDR1 is SGHNT and CDR2 YYREEE (reference sequence). V was trimmed by 0 bases and J by 10 bases, leaving 14 bases between them. CDR3 residues: CASSLAGGPREQFF. The CDR3 DNA reads TGTGCCAGCAGCTTGGCCGGCGGCCCTAGGGAGCAGTTCTTC.

The V call is TRBV19, the J call TRBJ1-6; tentatively, D is TRBD1 (5 bases). V shed 5 bases and J shed 0 bases, with 11 bases lying between them. CDR1 LNHDA and CDR2 SQIVND come from the germline V gene (reference sequence). This CDR3 contains 16 residues. In nucleotides, the CDR3 is TGTGCCAGTAGTTTCCGGGGGAGCTCCTATAATTCACCCCTCCACTTT. It specifies CASSFRGSSYNSPLHF.

The chain links TRBV11-2 to TRBJ2-7; no clear D. The CDR3 spans 12 residues. CDR1 SGHAT and CDR2 FQNNGV come from the germline V gene. Trimming stripped 5 bases from V and 7 bases from J, with 12 bases between. The CDR3 nucleotides are TGTGCCAGCAGCCCCCATCGAGGAGAGCAGTACTTC. Its protein product is CASSPHRGEQYF.

The gene calls are TRBV5-1 and TRBJ2-2; D possibly corresponds to TRBD2 (5 bases). CDR1 is SGHRS, CDR2 YFSETQ, per germline. The CDR3 loop spans 16 amino acids. V was clipped by 2 bases and J by 6 bases, with 17 bases between them. The DNA for the CDR3 is TGCGCCAGCAGCTTCGGCTTGGAGGCTGCGTCCGGGGAGCTGTTTTTT. It is translated as CASSFGLEAASGELFF.

V is TRBV6-5 and J is TRBJ2-1, with D perhaps matching TRBD1 (5 bases). Per the germline V gene, CDR1 is MNHEY and CDR2 is SVGAGI. CDR3 length: 15 amino acids. V gave up 0 bases and J gave up 2 bases, with 8 bases separating them. CDR3 bases: TGTGCCAGCAGTTACTCGGGGCGCCCCTACAATGAGCAGTTCTTC. Its translation is CASSYSGRPYNEQFF.

The rearrangement links TRBV5-8 to TRBJ1-1; D might be TRBD1 (6 bases). From germline, CDR1 is SGHTS and CDR2 YDEGEE. Deletions cut 0 bases from V and 7 bases from J, with 16 bases between. The CDR3 totals 15 residues. The CDR3 DNA reads TGTGCCAGCAGCTTGGATCGAGGGACAAGAGGTGAAGCTTTCTTT. This sequence encodes CASSLDRGTRGEAFF. Based on the CDR3 plus reference TRBV5-8 and TRBJ1-1, the full variable domain is EAGVTQSPTHLIKTRGQQATLRCSPISGHTSVYWYQQALGLGLQFLLWYDEGEERNRGNFPPRFSGRQFPNYSSELNVNALELEDSALYLCASSLDRGTRGEAFFGQGTRLTVV.

This sequence joins TRBV10-2 and TRBJ1-2, with TRBD1 matching over 9 bases. Looked up from germline, CDR1 is WSHSY and CDR2 is SAAADI. The J segment lost 7 bases and the V segment lost 2 bases, leaving 2 bases of the junction unmatched. The CDR3 extends over 13 amino acids. Here the CDR3 reads CASSEGQGFGYTF. CDR3 bases: TGCGCCAGCAGTGAGGGACAGGGGTTTGGCTACACCTTC.

The chain joins TRBV7-9 to TRBJ1-6; D may be TRBD1 (5 bases). V lost 2 bases, J lost 14 bases, and 16 bases lay in between. This CDR3 is built from 14 residues. The germline V gene encodes CDR1 SEHNR and CDR2 FQNEAQ (reference sequence). CDR3 loop: CASSLMGGSKTLHF. The CDR3 DNA sequence: TGTGCCAGCAGCTTAATGGGGGGTTCTAAAACCCTCCACTTT.

This clone was counted once. The chain carries TRBV29-1 and TRBJ1-5; D uncertain. The CDR3 has 12 amino acids. The V and J ends lost 4 bases and 0 bases respectively, with 4 bases between them. Germline V gene data show CDR1 as SQVTM and CDR2 as ANQGSEA. The CDR3 nucleotides read TGCAGCGTTGCAGATAGCAATCAGCCCCAGCATTTT. It codes for CSVADSNQPQHF.

This clone was observed once. The chain employs TRBV19 and TRBJ2-1, with no clear D. With 6 bases removed from V and 4 bases from J, the gap between germline ends came to 4 bases. Per the germline V gene, CDR1 is LNHDA and CDR2 is SQIVND (reference sequence). This CDR3 region has 11 residues. CDR3 sequence: CASSQYNEQFF. The CDR3 nucleotides read TGTGCCAGTAGCCAATACAATGAGCAGTTCTTC.

The chain employs TRBV5-1 and TRBJ2-5, with 9 bases matching TRBD1. The CDR3 consists of 15 residues. Germline loops: CDR1 SGHRS, CDR2 YFSETQ. The J segment lost 4 bases and the V segment lost 6 bases, leaving 10 bases of the junction unmatched. The CDR3 region is CASTNPQGAGETQYF. The DNA of the CDR3 is TGCGCCAGCACAAATCCACAGGGGGCCGGAGAGACCCAGTACTTC.